The T cell receptor (beta chain) described here comes from a study of beta chain features in type 1 diabetes. cDNA synthesis used the whole RNA isolate, giving expressed TCRB sequences. Generated by immunoSEQ multiplex PCR, the TCRdb table keeps only in-frame clones and is missing some. The data show over 650,000 clones, 11% to 15% seen once. Of note for this clone: The antigen is undetermined.

The ends were cut back, 5 bases at V and 2 bases at J, with 4 bases in the middle. Germline V CDR1 and CDR2: SGHVS, FQNEAQ. This CDR3 has 11 residues. General study findings and limits: When Type 1 diabetes patients were examined, their TCRB CDR3s proved moderately but significantly shorter in all four CD4+ subsets. Naive, central memory and regulatory TCRB repertoires appeared more similar among patients than healthy donors.

This clonotype was obtained from a man aged 18 to 35 with type 1 diabetes. This chain connects TRBV7-8 to TRBJ2-7; D unresolved. Sequencing was done on a sample of naive CD4+ T cells from blood. CDR3 sequence: CASSPTYEQYF. For the CDR3, the DNA is TGTGCCAGCAGCCCAACCTACGAGCAGTACTTC. Using reference TRBV7-8 and TRBJ2-7 for the parts outside the CDR3, the full variable domain is GAGVSQSPRYKVAKRGQDVALRCDPISGHVSLFWYQQALGQGPEFLTYFQNEAQLDKSGLPSDRFFAERPEGSVSTLKIQRTQQEDSAVYLCASSPTYEQYFGPGTRLTVT.